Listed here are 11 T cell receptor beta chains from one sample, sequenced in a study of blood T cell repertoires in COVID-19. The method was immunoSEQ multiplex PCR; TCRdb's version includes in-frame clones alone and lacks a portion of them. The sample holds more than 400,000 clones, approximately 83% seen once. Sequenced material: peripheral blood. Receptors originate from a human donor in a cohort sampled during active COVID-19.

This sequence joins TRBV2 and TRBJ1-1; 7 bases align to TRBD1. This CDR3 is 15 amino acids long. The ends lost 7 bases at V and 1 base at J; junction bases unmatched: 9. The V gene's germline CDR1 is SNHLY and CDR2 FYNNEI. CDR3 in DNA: TGTGCCAGCACCGTTAGGGACAGAGGGAACACTGAAGCTTTCTTT. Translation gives CASTVRDRGNTEAFF.

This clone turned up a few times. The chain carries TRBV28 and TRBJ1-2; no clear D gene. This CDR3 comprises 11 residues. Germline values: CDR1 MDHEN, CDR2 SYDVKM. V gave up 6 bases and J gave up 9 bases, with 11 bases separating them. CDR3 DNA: TGTGCCAGCAGATTACGGGGTAGCTACACCTTC. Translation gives CASRLRGSYTF.

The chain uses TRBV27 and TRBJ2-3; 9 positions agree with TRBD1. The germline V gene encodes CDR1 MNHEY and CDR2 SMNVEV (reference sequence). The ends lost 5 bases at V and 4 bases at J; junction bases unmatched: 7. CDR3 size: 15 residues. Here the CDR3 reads CASSTWTGVPDTQYF. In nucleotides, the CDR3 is TGTGCCAGCAGTACGTGGACAGGGGTACCAGATACGCAGTATTTT.

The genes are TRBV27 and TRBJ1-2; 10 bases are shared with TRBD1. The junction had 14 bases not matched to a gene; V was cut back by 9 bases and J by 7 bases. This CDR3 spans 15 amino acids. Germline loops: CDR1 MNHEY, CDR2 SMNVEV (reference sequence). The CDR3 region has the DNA TGTGCCAGTCTCGGACAGGGGGGGCCTAAAGGTGGCTACACCTTC. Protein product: CASLGQGGPKGGYTF.

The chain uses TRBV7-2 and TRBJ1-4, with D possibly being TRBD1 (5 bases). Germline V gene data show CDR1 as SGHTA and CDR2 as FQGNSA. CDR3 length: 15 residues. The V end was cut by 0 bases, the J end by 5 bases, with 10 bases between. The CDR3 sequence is CASSLALGGNEKLFF. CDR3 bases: TGTGCCAGCAGCTTAGCCCTGGGGGGGAATGAAAAACTGTTTTTT.

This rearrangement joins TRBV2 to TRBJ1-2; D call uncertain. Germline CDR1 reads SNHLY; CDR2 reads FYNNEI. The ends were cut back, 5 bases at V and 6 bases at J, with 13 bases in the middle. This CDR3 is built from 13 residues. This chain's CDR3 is CASSPQPEDGYTF. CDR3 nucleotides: TGTGCCAGCAGTCCCCAACCAGAGGATGGCTACACCTTC. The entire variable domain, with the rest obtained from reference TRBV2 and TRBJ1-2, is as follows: EPEVTQTPSHQVTQMGQEVILRCVPISNHLYFYWYRQILGQKVEFLVSFYNNEISEKSEIFDDQFSVERPDGSNFTLKIRSTKLEDSAMYFCASSPQPEDGYTFGSGTRLTVV.

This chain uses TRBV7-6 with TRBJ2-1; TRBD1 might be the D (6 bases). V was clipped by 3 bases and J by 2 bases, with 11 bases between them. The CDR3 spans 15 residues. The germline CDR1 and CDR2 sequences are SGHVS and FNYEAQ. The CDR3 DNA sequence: TGTGCCAGCAGCTTGGGTCAGGGGCCCTACAATGAGCAGTTCTTC. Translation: CASSLGQGPYNEQFF.

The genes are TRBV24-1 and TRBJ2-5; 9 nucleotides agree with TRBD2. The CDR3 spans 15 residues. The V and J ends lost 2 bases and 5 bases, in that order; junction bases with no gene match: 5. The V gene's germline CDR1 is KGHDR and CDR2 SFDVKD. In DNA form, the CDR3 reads TGTGCCACCAGTGATTCCCGGACTAGCGCTGAGACCCAGTACTTC. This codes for CATSDSRTSAETQYF.

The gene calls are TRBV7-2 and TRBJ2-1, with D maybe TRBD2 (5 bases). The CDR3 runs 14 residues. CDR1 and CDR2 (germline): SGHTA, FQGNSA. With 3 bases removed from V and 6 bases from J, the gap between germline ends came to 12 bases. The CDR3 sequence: CASSFKAAANEQFF. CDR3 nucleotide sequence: TGTGCCAGCAGCTTTAAAGCGGCGGCCAATGAGCAGTTCTTC. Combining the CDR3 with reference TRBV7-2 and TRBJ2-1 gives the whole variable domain GAGVSQSPSNKVTEKGKDVELRCDPISGHTALYWYRQSLGQGLEFLIYFQGNSAPDKSGLPSDRFSAERTGGSVSTLTIQRTQQEDSAVYLCASSFKAAANEQFFGPGTRLTVL.

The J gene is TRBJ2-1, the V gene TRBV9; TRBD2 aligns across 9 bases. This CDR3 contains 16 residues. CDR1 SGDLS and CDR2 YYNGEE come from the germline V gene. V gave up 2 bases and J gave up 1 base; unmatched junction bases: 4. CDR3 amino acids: CASSVTSGLSYNEQFF. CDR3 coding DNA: TGTGCCAGCAGCGTTACTAGCGGGCTATCCTACAATGAGCAGTTCTTC. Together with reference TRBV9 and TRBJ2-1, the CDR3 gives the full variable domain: DSGVTQTPKHLITATGQRVTLRCSPRSGDLSVYWYQQSLDQGLQFLIQYYNGEERAKGNILERFSAQQFPDLHSELNLSSLELGDSALYFCASSVTSGLSYNEQFFGPGTRLTVL.

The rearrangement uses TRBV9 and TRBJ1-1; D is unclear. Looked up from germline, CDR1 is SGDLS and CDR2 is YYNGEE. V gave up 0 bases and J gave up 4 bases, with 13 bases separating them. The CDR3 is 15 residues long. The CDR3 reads CASSVVQEPGTEAFF. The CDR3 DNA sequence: TGTGCCAGCAGCGTAGTCCAGGAACCAGGCACTGAAGCTTTCTTT.